This T cell receptor (beta chain) was observed in a study of cytotoxic CD8 clonotypes in ibrutinib-treated CLL. Findings and caveats of the study: Public clonotypes proved infrequent, and on treatment they shrank or remained steady. Baseline clonality, higher than in age-matched healthy donors, tracked circulating CD8+ T-cell counts.

Generated by immunoSEQ multiplex PCR, the TCRdb table keeps only in-frame clones and is missing some. The top ten hold 13% to 15% of the sample, which has about 29,000 clones, around three fifths seen once. Of note for this clone: Its antigen is unidentified.

CDR3 size: 18 residues. CDR1 and CDR2 (germline): SGHVS, FQNEAQ. V lost 5 bases and J lost 9, with 31 bases in between. The source was PBMCs, collected before ibrutinib treatment. The genes are TRBV7-8 and TRBJ1-2; D is possibly TRBD1 (5 bases). This TCR was sampled from a human donor with chronic lymphocytic leukemia. The CDR3 coding sequence is TGTGCCAGCAGCCCCCGAGAGGGCCAGGGCCGTCTGGGTCGTAGCTACACCTTC. Translating it yields CASSPREGQGRLGRSYTF.